Listed here is a single T cell receptor (beta chain). Using immunoSEQ multiplex PCR, the repertoire was profiled, and TCRdb retains in-frame clones only, with some absent. The sample lists some 670,000 clones, 75% to 90% occurring once. This CDR3 is 13 amino acids long. The V and J ends lost 5 bases and 7 bases respectively, with 14 bases between them. Germline V gene lookup returns CDR1 MNHEY and CDR2 SVGEGT. The sample belongs to a study of blood T cell repertoires in COVID-19. Overall study: T cells, B-cell-depleted T cells, or PBMCs supplied cDNA or gDNA.

The rearrangement links TRBV6-2 or TRBV6-3 to TRBJ1-2; possible D gene TRBD1, 6 bases. Material: peripheral blood. The receptor's source is a young woman with acute or convalescent COVID-19. CDR3 sequence: CASSPTDSFGYTF. The CDR3 nucleotides are TGTGCCAGCAGTCCAACGGACAGTTTTGGCTACACCTTC.